The 22 T cell receptor beta chains below all came from one sample that was sequenced in a study of regulatory T cells in long-lasting Graves disease. The sample's time point: persistent/refractory GD, antithyroid drugs over 5 years with positive TRAb. The TCR library was made from RNA that had been extracted from PBMCs in TRIzol. Assembly of TCR beta libraries relied on iRepertoire HTBI primers together with Arm-PCR of CDR3 regions. One entry per CDR3 protein, called by TCRdb with MiXCR from the multiplex PCR reads. Of hundreds of thousands of distinct CDR3 sequences in the sample, under 25% were seen once. The source was peripheral blood mononuclear cells (PBMCs), collected when the disease was refractory, from a patient treated with antithyroid drugs. Receptors were obtained from a female donor with Graves disease.

The chain is built from TRBV6-1 and TRBJ2-1; 9 positions match TRBD2. The CDR3 loop spans 15 amino acids. V shed 6 bases and J 7 bases; nucleotides not matched to a gene: 10. CDR1 and CDR2 (germline): MNHNS, SASEGT. The CDR3 DNA reads as TGTGCCAGCAGCGACCCTAGCGGGGTCGATAATGAGCAGTTCTTC. This sequence encodes CASSDPSGVDNEQFF.

The CDR3 protein is CATSAVITGELFF. CDR3 DNA sequence: TGTGCCACCTCCGCCGTTATCACCGGGGAGCTGTTTTTT. The chain couples TRBV24-1 to TRBJ2-2; D ambiguous. V dropped 9 bases and J dropped 4 bases, with 11 bases sitting between them. CDR1 is KGHDR, CDR2 SFDVKD, per germline. The CDR3 extends over 13 amino acids.

This clonotype was detected ten times or more. The V call is TRBV28, the J call TRBJ2-7; TRBD1 is a possible D gene (6 bases). The V end lost 5 bases, the J end lost 5 bases, and 13 bases lay between the germline ends. From germline, CDR1 is MDHEN and CDR2 SYDVKM. The CDR3 has 13 residues. DNA for the CDR3: TGTGCCAGCAGTCACAGGGAGAGGGACGAGCAGTACTTC. It encodes CASSHRERDEQYF.

V usage is TRBV6-1 and J usage is TRBJ1-5, with 7 bases matching TRBD1. The CDR3 has 14 residues. With 5 bases clipped from V and 3 bases from J, the junction kept 4 bases outside the gene matches. In germline, CDR1 is MNHNS, CDR2 SASEGT. In nucleotides, the CDR3 is TGTGCCAGCAGTCCAGGGGGGAACAATCAGCCCCAGCATTTT. This encodes CASSPGGNNQPQHF.

This clonotype has ten or more counts. This chain connects TRBV6-1 to TRBJ1-1; 8 bases line up with TRBD1. Per the germline V gene, CDR1 is MNHNS and CDR2 is SASEGT. The CDR3 consists of 18 residues. V was clipped by 2 bases and J by 1 base; unmatched bases: 12. Written as DNA, the CDR3 is TGTGCCAGCAGTGAAATTTCAGGGGGCTCTGTTTGGAACACTGAAGCTTTCTTT. It encodes CASSEISGGSVWNTEAFF.

This clonotype has just a few counts. The rearrangement uses TRBV29-1 and TRBJ2-2; D gene unclear. The CDR3 consists of 11 residues. The germline gives CDR1 SQVTM, CDR2 ANQGSEA. Trimming took off 7 bases at V and 3 bases at J, with 6 bases between the two ends. CDR3 nucleotide sequence: TGCAGCGCTTCAGACACCGGGGAGCTGTTTTTT. Translated: CSASDTGELFF.

This clonotype was recorded at least ten times. This chain connects TRBV28 to TRBJ1-1; D gene unclear. Germline loops: CDR1 MDHEN, CDR2 SYDVKM. The CDR3 sequence is 15 residues long. V lost 2 bases, J lost 3 bases, and 13 bases lay in between. The CDR3 sequence: CASSLRSSRDTEAFF. As DNA, the CDR3 is TGTGCCAGCAGTTTAAGAAGTTCAAGGGACACTGAAGCTTTCTTT.

The V gene is TRBV20-1, the J gene TRBJ2-5, with 8 positions matching TRBD2. Germline V gene data show CDR1 as DFQATT and CDR2 as SNEGSKA (reference sequence). V dropped 7 bases and J dropped 5; count of bases not matched to a gene: 6. The CDR3 sequence is 12 residues long. In nucleotides, the CDR3 is TGCAGTGGCCAGAGCGGGAGTGAGACCCAGTACTTC. Protein product: CSGQSGSETQYF.

V and J are TRBV27 and TRBJ1-2; TRBD1 aligns across 9 bases. CDR3 length: 14 amino acids. Germline values: CDR1 MNHEY, CDR2 SMNVEV (reference sequence). Trimming at V came to 5 bases and at J to 8 bases, leaving 9 bases not matched to a gene. In DNA form, the CDR3 reads TGTGCCAGCAGTCCCCAGACAGGGGGAAGGGGCTACACCTTC. Amino acids: CASSPQTGGRGYTF.

The chain links TRBV5-6 to TRBJ1-5; D remains unclear. The germline CDR1 and CDR2 sequences are SGHDT and YYEEEE. Trimming took off 3 bases at V and 5 bases at J, with 9 bases between the two ends. This CDR3 has 13 residues. The CDR3 is CASSSTPHQPQHF. CDR3 DNA: TGTGCCAGCAGCTCGACACCGCATCAGCCCCAGCATTTT.

The chain joins TRBV11-2 to TRBJ2-1; 14 nucleotides align to TRBD2. CDR3 length equals 15 residues. V shed 5 bases and J 7 bases; nucleotides not matched to a gene: 4. Germline V gives CDR1 SGHAT, CDR2 FQNNGV. CDR3 nucleotide sequence: TGTGCCAGCAGCACCGGGACTAGCGGGAGAAATGAGCAGTTCTTC. As protein: CASSTGTSGRNEQFF.

The V and J genes are TRBV20-1 and TRBJ2-3; D gene unclear. The germline V gene encodes CDR1 DFQATT and CDR2 SNEGSKA (reference sequence). This CDR3 region has 14 residues. Trimming stripped 0 bases from V and 5 bases from J, with 12 bases between. The CDR3 is CSARDHGPKDTQYF. Written as DNA, the CDR3 is TGCAGTGCTAGAGATCATGGGCCGAAAGATACGCAGTATTTT.

This clonotype was detected only a few times. The V and J genes are TRBV25-1 and TRBJ2-7, with TRBD2 matching 7 bases. Germline CDR1 reads MGHDK; CDR2 reads SYGVNS. J lost 0 bases, V lost 4 bases, and 6 bases had no gene match. The CDR3 consists of 15 residues. The CDR3, as DNA: TGTGCCAGCAGTGTGGAGGGAGGGCCCTCCTACGAGCAGTACTTC. It is translated as CASSVEGGPSYEQYF.

This clonotype was seen repeatedly, ten times or more. The V gene is TRBV7-2, the J gene TRBJ2-7; maybe TRBD1 (6 bases). V dropped 5 bases and J dropped 0 bases, with 14 bases sitting between them. The CDR3 contains 15 residues. The germline CDR1 and CDR2 sequences are SGHTA and FQGNSA. Written as DNA, the CDR3 is TGTGCCAGCAGCATCTCAGGGGCTCACTCCTACGAGCAGTACTTC. This sequence encodes CASSISGAHSYEQYF.

This clonotype was recorded at least ten times. This chain links TRBV29-1 with TRBJ2-5; D is perhaps TRBD1 (5 bases). The ends were cut back, 4 bases at V and 4 bases at J, with 16 bases in the middle. The CDR3 consists of 14 residues. Looked up from germline, CDR1 is SQVTM and CDR2 is ANQGSEA. The CDR3 DNA reads as TGCAGCGTTGGAATCACAGGAATCCTAGAGACCCAGTACTTC. Protein product: CSVGITGILETQYF.

This clonotype has ten or more counts. The gene calls are TRBV12-3 or TRBV12-4 and TRBJ2-7, with 12 bases that match TRBD1. V dropped 5 bases and J dropped 5; count of bases not matched to a gene: 7. This CDR3 has 15 residues. CDR3 protein: CASSSRDRGRNEQYF. As DNA, the CDR3 is TGTGCCAGCAGTAGCCGGGACAGGGGGCGCAACGAGCAGTACTTC.

This clonotype came up a few times. The chain recombines TRBV2 with TRBJ1-1, with TRBD1 as a possible D gene (5 bases). The germline V gene has CDR1 SNHLY and CDR2 FYNNEI. The length of the CDR3 is 14 residues. Trimming stripped 7 bases from V and 1 base from J, with 13 bases between. DNA for the CDR3: TGTGCCAGCACCCGCGATGGGGGGAACACTGAAGCTTTCTTT. It translates to CASTRDGGNTEAFF.

The genes are TRBV7-6 and TRBJ2-5; TRBD1 or TRBD2 may be the D gene (5 bases each). Germline V gene lookup returns CDR1 SGHVS and CDR2 FNYEAQ. Trimming shortened V by 3 bases and J by 4 bases, and 9 bases separated the two germline ends. The CDR3 extends over 13 amino acids. The DNA for the CDR3 is TGTGCCAGCAGCTTTGGGACCGGAGAGACCCAGTACTTC. This sequence encodes CASSFGTGETQYF.

This clonotype was found a few times. The genes are TRBV20-1 and TRBJ1-5; 9 nucleotides line up with TRBD1. The CDR3 has 14 amino acids. After removal of 0 bases from V and 7 bases from J, the junction contained 4 bases not matched to a gene. The germline gives CDR1 DFQATT, CDR2 SNEGSKA (reference sequence). In nucleotides, the CDR3 is TGCAGTGCTAGAGACACAGGGGGCAGGCAGCCCCAGCATTTT. Translated, it gives CSARDTGGRQPQHF.

This clonotype was counted ten times or more. This chain joins TRBV27 and TRBJ1-2; the D gene is possibly TRBD1 (5 bases). The CDR3 sequence is 14 residues long. V lost 3 bases and J lost 4, with 12 bases in between. Germline V gives CDR1 MNHEY, CDR2 SMNVEV (reference sequence). CDR3 in DNA: TGTGCCAGCAGTTTGGGACTAGAGACCTATGGCTACACCTTC. Its translation: CASSLGLETYGYTF.

This clonotype has a single count. The chain combines TRBV10-3 with TRBJ1-5, with a tentative D call TRBD1 (5 bases). V was pared by 3 bases and J by 5 bases, with 14 bases between. The CDR3 has 15 amino acids. CDR1 is ENHRY, CDR2 SYGVKD, per germline. CDR3 DNA sequence: TGTGCCATCAGTGAACGGGGGTTTAACGATCAGCCCCAGCATTTT. Amino acid sequence: CAISERGFNDQPQHF.

This clonotype was seen ten or more times. As DNA, the CDR3 is TGTGCCAGCAGCTTAGGAGGGTCAGTAGGTCAAGAGACCCAGTACTTC. Translation gives CASSLGGSVGQETQYF. This sequence joins TRBV7-2 and TRBJ2-5; weak D call: TRBD2 (5 bases). V gave up 1 base and J gave up 2 bases, with 14 bases separating them. This CDR3 region has 16 residues. CDR1 and CDR2 (germline): SGHTA, FQGNSA.